The rows below give T cell receptor beta chains drawn from one sample of a study of blood T cell repertoires in COVID-19. Libraries were prepared by immunoSEQ multiplex PCR; TCRdb keeps only in-frame clonotypes and omits some of them. The top ten hold approximately 5% of the sample, which has fewer than 120,000 clones, 70% to 90% seen once. Sample: peripheral blood. These receptors came from a human donor in a cohort sampled during active COVID-19. CDR3s include the opening cysteine and the closing phenylalanine or tryptophan. D genes are given only for firm matches. Rows may omit the clone size; those that give it use once, few, many or a size class.

d_gene: NA
v_gene: TRBV5-1
j_gene: TRBJ2-1
abundance: NA
CDR3aa: CASRDLQGGNEQFF
CDR3nt: TGCGCCAGCAGGGATCTACAGGGTGGAAATGAGCAGTTCTTC

d_gene: TRBD1
v_gene: TRBV7-9
j_gene: TRBJ1-2
abundance: NA
CDR3aa: CASSLATGANYGYTF
CDR3nt: TGTGCCAGCAGCTTAGCTACAGGGGCTAACTATGGCTACACCTTC

d_gene: NA
v_gene: TRBV5-6
j_gene: TRBJ2-3
abundance: NA
CDR3aa: CASSLRRSSGPPVDTQYF
CDR3nt: TGTGCCAGCAGCCTCAGGAGGTCTAGTGGTCCCCCTGTGGATACGCAGTATTTT

d_gene: NA
v_gene: TRBV7-2
j_gene: TRBJ2-1
abundance: NA
CDR3aa: CASSSQDNEQFF
CDR3nt: TGTGCCAGCAGCTCTCAGGACAATGAGCAGTTCTTC

d_gene: NA
v_gene: TRBV4-2
j_gene: TRBJ1-5
abundance: NA
CDR3aa: CASSQDRYNQPQHF
CDR3nt: TGTGCCAGCAGCCAAGACAGGTACAATCAGCCCCAGCATTTT

d_gene: TRBD2
v_gene: TRBV9
j_gene: TRBJ2-1
abundance: NA
CDR3aa: CASSPRRLAGGHNEQFF
CDR3nt: TGTGCCAGCAGCCCGAGACGGCTAGCGGGGGGGCATAATGAGCAGTTCTTC

d_gene: TRBD1
v_gene: TRBV7-9
j_gene: TRBJ2-1
abundance: NA
CDR3aa: CASSRQGAKDYNEQFF
CDR3nt: TGTGCCAGCAGCCGACAGGGGGCGAAAGACTACAATGAGCAGTTCTTC

d_gene: NA
v_gene: TRBV6-6
j_gene: TRBJ1-1
abundance: NA
CDR3aa: CASSITISGDPGAFF
CDR3nt: TGTGCCAGCAGTATTACAATATCGGGGGACCCGGGAGCTTTCTTT

d_gene: TRBD1
v_gene: TRBV19
j_gene: TRBJ1-5
abundance: NA
CDR3aa: CASSITGGLNSNQPQHF
CDR3nt: TGTGCCAGTAGTATTACAGGGGGCCTCAATAGCAATCAGCCCCAGCATTTT

d_gene: NA
v_gene: TRBV6-4
j_gene: TRBJ1-1
abundance: NA
CDR3aa: CASSLDSTRTEAFF
CDR3nt: TGTGCCAGCAGTCTAGACAGCACGAGGACTGAAGCTTTCTTT

d_gene: TRBD2
v_gene: TRBV3-1/TRBV3-2
j_gene: TRBJ2-3
abundance: once
CDR3aa: CASSLGTSGADTQYF
CDR3nt: TGTGCCAGCAGTCTCGGGACTAGCGGGGCAGATACGCAGTATTTT

d_gene: NA
v_gene: TRBV18
j_gene: TRBJ1-5
abundance: NA
CDR3aa: CASSMDSGDQPQHF
CDR3nt: TGTGCCAGCTCAATGGACAGTGGAGATCAGCCCCAGCATTTT

d_gene: TRBD2
v_gene: TRBV5-4
j_gene: TRBJ2-3
abundance: NA
CDR3aa: CASSPAERGTDTQYF
CDR3nt: TGTGCCAGCAGCCCCGCGGAGCGGGGGACAGATACGCAGTATTTT

d_gene: NA
v_gene: TRBV11-2
j_gene: TRBJ2-1
abundance: NA
CDR3aa: CASSLDYSSSYNEQFF
CDR3nt: TGTGCCAGCAGCTTAGACTACTCTAGCTCCTACAATGAGCAGTTCTTC

d_gene: TRBD2
v_gene: TRBV24-1
j_gene: TRBJ2-2
abundance: NA
CDR3aa: CATSGTSAAGELFF
CDR3nt: TGTGCCACCAGCGGGACTAGCGCGGCCGGGGAGCTGTTTTTT

d_gene: NA
v_gene: TRBV29-1
j_gene: TRBJ2-7
abundance: NA
CDR3aa: CSVANRVGYEQYF
CDR3nt: TGCAGCGTTGCCAACAGGGTAGGATACGAGCAGTACTTC

d_gene: TRBD1
v_gene: TRBV5-1
j_gene: TRBJ1-1
abundance: NA
CDR3aa: CASSAGTATEAFF
CDR3nt: TGCGCCAGCAGCGCCGGGACAGCCACTGAAGCTTTCTTT

d_gene: NA
v_gene: TRBV30
j_gene: TRBJ2-1
abundance: NA
CDR3aa: CAWWEGGGRDEQFF
CDR3nt: TGTGCCTGGTGGGAAGGGGGGGGCCGTGATGAGCAGTTCTTC

d_gene: TRBD1
v_gene: TRBV6-5
j_gene: TRBJ2-7
abundance: NA
CDR3aa: CASSLSTGISNEQYF
CDR3nt: TGTGCCAGCAGCCTCTCGACAGGGATAAGCAACGAGCAGTACTTC

d_gene: NA
v_gene: TRBV6-2/TRBV6-3
j_gene: TRBJ2-7
abundance: once
CDR3aa: CASSPEPTRGARRGYEQYF
CDR3nt: TGTGCCAGCAGTCCGGAGCCCACACGCGGGGCGCGTAGGGGCTACGAGCAGTACTTC

d_gene: NA
v_gene: TRBV19
j_gene: TRBJ2-6
abundance: NA
CDR3aa: CAGRGGGVGANVLTF
CDR3nt: TGTGCCGGGCGCGGAGGAGGGGTTGGGGCCAACGTCCTGACTTTC

d_gene: NA
v_gene: TRBV6-5
j_gene: TRBJ1-2
abundance: once
CDR3aa: CASSYTRYYGYTF
CDR3nt: TGTGCCAGCAGTTACACCAGATACTATGGCTACACCTTC

d_gene: NA
v_gene: TRBV2
j_gene: TRBJ2-7
abundance: NA
CDR3aa: CASRATGHNGEQYF
CDR3nt: TGTGCCAGCAGAGCTACGGGACATAACGGGGAGCAGTACTTC

d_gene: NA
v_gene: TRBV28
j_gene: TRBJ1-2
abundance: once
CDR3aa: CASSLGRGGYTF
CDR3nt: TGTGCCAGCAGTTTGGGCAGGGGTGGCTACACCTTC

d_gene: NA
v_gene: TRBV12-5
j_gene: TRBJ1-2
abundance: NA
CDR3aa: CASGLVPGDYGYTF
CDR3nt: TGTGCTAGTGGTTTGGTCCCAGGGGACTATGGCTACACCTTC

d_gene: NA
v_gene: TRBV5-1
j_gene: TRBJ1-2
abundance: few
CDR3aa: CASSLEGPGHRGVGYGYTF
CDR3nt: TGCGCCAGCAGCTTGGAGGGCCCGGGACACCGAGGCGTTGGCTATGGCTACACCTTC

d_gene: TRBD2
v_gene: TRBV4-2
j_gene: TRBJ2-1
abundance: NA
CDR3aa: CASSQATDLAGYNEQFF
CDR3nt: TGTGCCAGCAGCCAAGCCACAGACTTAGCGGGTTACAATGAGCAGTTCTTC

d_gene: TRBD1
v_gene: TRBV30
j_gene: TRBJ1-4
abundance: NA
CDR3aa: CAWSLGQGQEKLFF
CDR3nt: TGTGCCTGGAGTCTCGGACAGGGGCAAGAAAAACTGTTTTTT

d_gene: TRBD2
v_gene: TRBV7-2
j_gene: TRBJ2-7
abundance: NA
CDR3aa: CASSDRGTSGDYEQYF
CDR3nt: TGTGCCAGCAGCGATCGAGGGACTAGCGGGGACTACGAGCAGTACTTC

d_gene: NA
v_gene: TRBV27
j_gene: TRBJ2-5
abundance: NA
CDR3aa: CASSLWGGHPETQYF
CDR3nt: TGTGCCAGCAGTTTATGGGGGGGGCATCCCGAGACCCAGTACTTC

d_gene: NA
v_gene: TRBV6-5
j_gene: TRBJ2-2
abundance: few
CDR3aa: CASTRDTTNTGELFF
CDR3nt: TGTGCCAGCACCCGGGACACTACGAACACCGGGGAGCTGTTTTTT

d_gene: NA
v_gene: TRBV30
j_gene: TRBJ2-5
abundance: NA
CDR3aa: CAWSEGHQETQYF
CDR3nt: TGTGCCTGGAGCGAGGGCCACCAAGAGACCCAGTACTTC

d_gene: NA
v_gene: TRBV7-3
j_gene: TRBJ2-2
abundance: NA
CDR3aa: CASSLSSGHGELFF
CDR3nt: TGTGCCAGCAGCTTATCGTCAGGGCACGGGGAGCTGTTTTTT

d_gene: NA
v_gene: TRBV28
j_gene: TRBJ2-2
abundance: NA
CDR3aa: CASSLPGPNTGELFF
CDR3nt: TGTGCCAGCAGTTTACCAGGGCCCAACACCGGGGAGCTGTTTTTT

d_gene: NA
v_gene: TRBV9
j_gene: TRBJ2-1
abundance: NA
CDR3aa: CASSVVQAGGEQFF
CDR3nt: TGTGCCAGCAGCGTAGTACAGGCCGGGGGTGAGCAGTTCTTC

d_gene: NA
v_gene: TRBV27
j_gene: TRBJ1-2
abundance: once
CDR3aa: CASRTISGGYTF
CDR3nt: TGTGCCAGCAGGACTATAAGTGGTGGCTACACCTTC

d_gene: NA
v_gene: TRBV14
j_gene: TRBJ2-3
abundance: NA
CDR3aa: CASSQEGATQYF
CDR3nt: TGTGCCAGCAGCCAAGAAGGAGCTACTCAGTATTTT